The present T cell receptor beta chain was sequenced within a study of neurological immune-mediated disorders. This clonotype was seen many times. V gave up 5 bases and J gave up 3 bases; unmatched junction bases: 9. The CDR3 consists of 15 residues. Germline CDR1 reads DFQATT; CDR2 reads SNEGSKA (reference sequence). Each CDR3 protein is one row after TCRdb ran MiXCR on the 5' RACE reads. This table holds approximately 59,000 distinct CDR3 sequences, about 5.2% found once. The sequencing sample was made of PBMCs. This chain links TRBV20-1 with TRBJ2-3, with 9 nucleotides matching TRBD2. This clonotype originated in a human donor with multiple sclerosis. The donor label of this sample is uncertain. The CDR3 sequence: CSADRRGGVTDTQYF. The CDR3 DNA reads TGCAGTGCTGACAGGCGGGGGGGCGTGACAGATACGCAGTATTTT.